These T cell receptor beta chains were read from a single sample in a study of blood T cell dynamics during melanoma immunotherapy. Sequencing was performed with immunoSEQ multiplex PCR; in TCRdb, only in-frame clones are kept and a portion is missing. Of about 12,000 clones in the sample, more than 75% were seen once. The sample here was blood, taken from a patient treated with checkpoint blockade. The receptors shown here come from a human donor with melanoma. CDR3s include the opening cysteine and the closing phenylalanine or tryptophan. A D gene is named only where the DNA matches it firmly. Not every row has a clone size; where given, it reads once, few, many or a size class.

j_call clone_size v_call d_call cdr3_nt cdr3_aa
TRBJ2-5 - TRBV29-1 TRBD2 TGCAGCGTTGAGGGGGGGCCTAGCGGGCATCAAGAGACCCAGTACTTC CSVEGGPSGHQETQYF
TRBJ1-4 - TRBV19 - TGTGCCAGTAGTACACAGTATAATGAAAAACTGTTTTTT CASSTQYNEKLFF
TRBJ1-2 - TRBV18 TRBD1 TGTGCCAGCTCACCGCCCTTGAGGACAGGGTATGGCTACACCTTC CASSPPLRTGYGYTF
TRBJ2-5 - TRBV6-6 TRBD1 TGTGCCAGCAGAGCTGACGGACAGGGGGCGTGGGAGCAGTACTTC CASRADGQGAWEQYF
TRBJ2-5 - TRBV5-5 - TGTGCCAGCAGCTTGGCGTTCGGGGGCCGGGAGACCCAGTACTTC CASSLAFGGRETQYF
TRBJ2-3 few TRBV7-2 TRBD2 TGTGCCAGCAGCTTAGCGTTCCGAGCGGGGGTTACAGATACGCAGTATTTT CASSLAFRAGVTDTQYF
TRBJ2-5 - TRBV11-2 TRBD2 TGTGCCAGCAGCCTCCGGACTAGCGGGGGAGGTACGCTGCAAGAGACCCAGTACTTC CASSLRTSGGGTLQETQYF
TRBJ1-3 - TRBV5-4 TRBD1 TGTGCCAGCAGCTTGGGGGGGACAGGGCAAGGAAACACCATATATTTT CASSLGGTGQGNTIYF
TRBJ2-5 - TRBV6-6 - TGTGCCAGCAGTTACGATCCCCTAGAGACCCAGTACTTC CASSYDPLETQYF
TRBJ1-2 - TRBV7-8 TRBD1 TGTGCCAGCAGCTTAGGGACAGGTGCTGGCTACACCTTC CASSLGTGAGYTF
TRBJ2-7 - TRBV4-1 TRBD1 TGCGCCAGCAGCCAAGGCAGAGACAGGGGGTACGACGAGCAGTACTTC CASSQGRDRGYDEQYF
TRBJ1-5 few TRBV7-9 - TGTGCCAGCAGCTTAGGAGGGTATAGCAATCAGCCCCAGCATTTT CASSLGGYSNQPQHF
TRBJ1-4 - TRBV5-6 TRBD1 TGTGCCAGCAGCTTTAGCCGGGACAGGGGGCGCGGTACTAATGAAAAACTGTTTTTT CASSFSRDRGRGTNEKLFF
TRBJ1-2 - TRBV10-2 TRBD1 TGCGCCAGCAGTGAGTACGGGGATACAGGGGGAAATAACGGCTACACCTTC CASSEYGDTGGNNGYTF
TRBJ2-7 - TRBV4-1 TRBD2 TGCGCCAGCAGCCAAGGTCTAGCGGGGGGCTACGAGCAGTACTTC CASSQGLAGGYEQYF
TRBJ2-3 - TRBV5-4 TRBD1 TGTGCCAGCAGCTTGCAGGGGGCCACAGATACGCAGTATTTT CASSLQGATDTQYF
TRBJ1-2 - TRBV4-2 - TGTGCCAGCAGCCCCCACTTCCCGGGAAATAACTATGGCTACACCTTC CASSPHFPGNNYGYTF
TRBJ1-2 - TRBV11-2 TRBD1 TGTGCCAGCAGCCTAAGACAGGGGGCCCCAACTTATGGCTACACCTTC CASSLRQGAPTYGYTF
TRBJ1-3 - TRBV5-6 TRBD1 TGTGCCAGCAGCAGGGGACAGAACTCTGGAAACACCATATATTTT CASSRGQNSGNTIYF
TRBJ2-1 - TRBV7-8 TRBD1 TGTGCCAGCAGCTTCGGACAGGGGGCCGGTGAGCAGTTCTTC CASSFGQGAGEQFF
TRBJ2-7 - TRBV14 TRBD1 TGTGCCAGCAGCCCTCAGGACAGGGGGCCCGGCTACTACGAGCAGTACTTC CASSPQDRGPGYYEQYF
TRBJ1-1 few TRBV5-1 TRBD1 TGCGCCAGCCAAACAGGGGGTGGCACTGAAGCTTTCTTT CASQTGGGTEAFF
TRBJ2-2 - TRBV14 - TGTGCCAGCAGCCAACAGAACACCGGGGAGCTGTTTTTT CASSQQNTGELFF
TRBJ2-7 - TRBV13 - TGTGCCAGCAGCCAGGGAGTCCTCTCCTACGAGCAGTACTTC CASSQGVLSYEQYF
TRBJ1-4 - TRBV5-1 - TGCGCCAGCAGCCTGGACAGTACTAATGAAAAACTGTTTTTT CASSLDSTNEKLFF
TRBJ2-1 - TRBV10-2 TRBD2 TGCGCCAGCAGTCCGAGCGGGAACAATGAGCAGTTCTTC CASSPSGNNEQFF
TRBJ2-7 - TRBV28 - TGTGCCAGCAGTCTAACCAAGCGGACATGGGACTCCTACGAGCAGTACTTC CASSLTKRTWDSYEQYF
TRBJ2-7 - TRBV9 TRBD1 TGTGCCAGCAGCGTGGGACAGGGGGACTACGAGCAGTACTTC CASSVGQGDYEQYF
TRBJ2-2 - TRBV18 - TGTGCCAGCTCACTAAGCCCGATGGGACCCGGGGAGCTGTTTTTT CASSLSPMGPGELFF
TRBJ1-1 - TRBV6-1 TRBD1 TGTGCCAGCAGCCAGATACAGGGGGCTGAAGCTTTCTTT CASSQIQGAEAFF
TRBJ1-1 - TRBV6-4 - TGTGCCAGCAGTGACACCGACAGGAACACTGAAGCTTTCTTT CASSDTDRNTEAFF
TRBJ2-5 - TRBV7-9 - TGTGCCAGCGGAAGCGGGGAGACCCAGTACTTC CASGSGETQYF
TRBJ2-7 - TRBV2 - TGTGCCAGCAGTCGTCGAGGCCACTACGAGCAGTACTTC CASSRRGHYEQYF